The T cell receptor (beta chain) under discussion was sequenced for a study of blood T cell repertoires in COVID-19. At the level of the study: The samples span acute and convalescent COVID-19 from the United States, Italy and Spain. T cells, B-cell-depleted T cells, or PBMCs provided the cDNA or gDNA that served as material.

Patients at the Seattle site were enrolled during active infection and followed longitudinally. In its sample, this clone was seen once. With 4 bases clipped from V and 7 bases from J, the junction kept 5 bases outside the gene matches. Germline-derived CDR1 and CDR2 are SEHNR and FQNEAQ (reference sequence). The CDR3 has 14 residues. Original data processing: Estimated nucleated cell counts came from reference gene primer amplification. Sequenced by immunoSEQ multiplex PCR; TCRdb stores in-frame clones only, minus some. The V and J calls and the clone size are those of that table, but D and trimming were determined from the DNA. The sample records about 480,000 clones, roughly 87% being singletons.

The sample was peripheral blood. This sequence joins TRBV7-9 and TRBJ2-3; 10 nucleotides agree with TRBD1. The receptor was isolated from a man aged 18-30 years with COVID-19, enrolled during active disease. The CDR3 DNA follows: TGTGCCAGCAGCTCGACAGGGGGCGCGAATACGCAGTATTTT. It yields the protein CASSSTGGANTQYF.